These 14 T cell receptor beta chains originate from one sample sequenced in a study of T cell clonality in common variable immunodeficiency. Clones were read by immunoSEQ multiplex PCR, and TCRdb kept only the in-frame ones, dropping some. Altogether approximately 58,000 clones were found in the sample, and no singletons occur. The sequencing sample was made of peripheral blood mononuclear cells. Receptors originate from a person aged 18 to 75 in good health.

This clone was counted many times. The read ends 3 residues shy of where the CDR3 ends; the end is completed using the germline J gene. V and J are TRBV2 and TRBJ1-1; a weak D match, TRBD1 (5 bases). The V and J ends lost 5 bases and 7 bases respectively, with 14 bases between them. The germline gives CDR1 SNHLY, CDR2 FYNNEI. The CDR3 spans 13 residues. The CDR3 DNA, read in part, is TGTGCCAGCAGTATCGCCTCAGGGTATGAA. It codes for CASSIASGYE. From start to end, the CDR3 is CASSIASGYEAFF.

This clone was detected a few times. From the germline J gene comes the end of the CDR3, since the read stops 3 residues before it. This chain links TRBV30 with TRBJ1-1; D ambiguous. CDR3 length equals 14 residues. V lost 0 bases to trimming and J lost 6 bases, with 14 bases between them. Germline assignment: CDR1 GTSNPN and CDR2 SVGIG (reference sequence). The CDR3 is CAWSVYAGSAEAFF. Incomplete CDR3 DNA: TGTGCCTGGAGTGTCTACGCGGGATCAGCTGAA.

Many counts were recorded for this clone. The CDR3 sequence: CSASEGADYGYTF. CDR3 bases read: TGCAGTGCTAGCGAAGGGGCAGATTATGGC. The chain joins TRBV20-1 to TRBJ1-2, with a possible D match to TRBD1 (5 bases). Sequencing ends 3 residues short of the CDR3 end; the germline J gene provides the rest. The V gene's germline CDR1 is DFQATT and CDR2 SNEGSKA (reference sequence). V lost 3 bases to trimming and J lost 5 bases, with 13 bases between them. CDR3 length equals 13 residues.

This clone showed up just a few times. The CDR3 extends 3 residues past the end of the read, so its final part is completed from the germline J gene. The chain links TRBV7-2 to TRBJ2-7; 10 nucleotides align to TRBD2. Germline-derived CDR1 and CDR2 are SGHTA and FQGNSA. The CDR3 covers 14 residues. Trimming cost V 5 bases and J 4 bases; bases outside gene matches: 5. Partial CDR3 DNA: TGTGCCAGCAGCAGTACTAGCGGGACTTACGAG. It encodes CASSSTSGTYE. The whole CDR3 reads CASSSTSGTYEQYF.

There are many counts of this clone. The read gets to within 3 residues of the CDR3 end, and the germline J gene fills in the rest. The rearrangement uses TRBV5-6 and TRBJ1-3; D gene ambiguous. Looked up from germline, CDR1 is SGHDT and CDR2 is YYEEEE. Trimming pared 0 bases from V and 4 bases from J, leaving 11 bases between. The CDR3 is 15 residues long. The CDR3 region is CASSLGVRRGNTIYF. The sequenced part of the CDR3 DNA is TGTGCCAGCAGCTTGGGAGTCCGCCGGGGAAACACC.

This clone occurred many times. The covered CDR3 bases are TGCAGTGCTAGAGTAAGGGGGAGGGAAATGGACAACTACGAG. Translating gives CSARVRGREMDNYE. The whole CDR3 sequence reads CSARVRGREMDNYEQYF. V and J are TRBV20-1 and TRBJ2-7, with D possibly TRBD2 on 7 matching bases. The CDR3 goes on 3 residues after the read ends, and that part is filled in from the germline J gene. The CDR3 runs 17 residues. Looked up from germline, CDR1 is DFQATT and CDR2 is SNEGSKA (reference sequence). V was clipped by 1 base and J by 3 bases, with 22 bases between them.

This clone was seen at least ten times. Read sequence stops 3 residues before the CDR3 end, and the germline J gene provides the missing end. The chain recombines TRBV29-1 with TRBJ2-5; TRBD2 is a possible D gene (5 bases). This CDR3 is 14 amino acids long. Trimming cost V 3 bases and J 1 base, with 12 bases left between them. In germline, CDR1 is SQVTM, CDR2 ANQGSEA. The CDR3 bases that were read are TGCAGCGTTGATGCGGGCGTTTTCCAAGAGACC. This gives the protein CSVDAGVFQET. The full CDR3 protein is CSVDAGVFQETQYF.

This clone was seen ten or more times. The read halts 3 residues ahead of the CDR3 end, with the missing end drawn from the germline J gene. J is TRBJ1-1 and V is TRBV7-9; D is undetermined. Trimming took off 4 bases at V and 3 bases at J, with 6 bases between the two ends. There are 12 residues in the CDR3. Germline loops: CDR1 SEHNR, CDR2 FQNEAQ (reference sequence). Incomplete CDR3 DNA: TGTGCCAGCAGCTGGGCCGACACTGAA. As protein: CASSWADTE. The complete CDR3 sequence is CASSWADTEAFF.

This clone was seen ten or more times. CDR3 DNA, as far as it was read: TGCGCCAGCAGCGAAGCCGCGGTGGCTGGCTATGGC. Translation: CASSEAAVAGYG. From start to end, the CDR3 is CASSEAAVAGYGYTF. The rearrangement links TRBV5-1 to TRBJ1-2, with D uncertain. Read sequence stops 3 residues before the CDR3 end, and the germline J gene provides the missing end. The CDR3 runs 15 residues. From germline, CDR1 is SGHRS and CDR2 YFSETQ. The V gene lost 4 bases and the J gene lost 4 bases, with 17 bases spanning the gap. The full variable domain, rest sourced from reference TRBV5-1 and TRBJ1-2, is KAGVTQTPRYLIKTRGQQVTLSCSPISGHRSVSWYQQTPGQGLQFLFEYFSETQRNKGNFPGRFSGRQFSNSRSEMNVSTLELGDSALYLCASSEAAVAGYGYTFGSGTRLTVV.

This clone was picked up many times. Read data end 3 residues before the CDR3 end; the end is taken from the germline J gene. The chain combines TRBV19 with TRBJ2-1, with TRBD2 matching over 13 bases. In germline, CDR1 is LNHDA, CDR2 SQIVND (reference sequence). The CDR3 has 16 residues. The J segment lost 4 bases and the V segment lost 3 bases, leaving 3 bases of the junction unmatched. The sequenced part of the CDR3 DNA is TGTGCCAGTAGTATTATACTAGCGGGAGGGTACAATGAG. Amino acids: CASSIILAGGYNE. The entire CDR3 protein is CASSIILAGGYNEQFF.

At least ten counts were recorded for this clone. The read finishes 3 residues shy of the CDR3 end, and the germline J gene is used to complete it. The same CDR3 arises from other DNA sequences in this sample as well. The chain has TRBV20-1 and TRBJ2-3, with 10 positions matching TRBD2. Germline CDR1 reads DFQATT; CDR2 reads SNEGSKA (reference sequence). There are 15 residues in the CDR3. V shed 1 base and J 2 bases; nucleotides not matched to a gene: 3. The sequenced CDR3 bases are TGCAGTGCTAGAGGGCTAGCGGGAGTCACAGATACG. It is translated as CSARGLAGVTDT. The entire CDR3 reads CSARGLAGVTDTQYF.

The table lists this clone with many counts. The CDR3 end falls 3 residues outside the read, so it is completed with the germline J gene. The J gene is TRBJ1-2, the V gene TRBV15; D remains unclear. The CDR3 is 15 amino acids. Germline CDR1 LNHNV, CDR2 YYDKDF (reference sequence). V was trimmed by 0 bases and J by 1 base, leaving 9 bases between them. The sequenced part of the CDR3 DNA is TGTGCCACCAGCAGAGATGTTCGGGTTAACTATGGC. It translates to CATSRDVRVNYG. The CDR3 reads in full as CATSRDVRVNYGYTF.

This clone was detected many times. Sequencing ends 3 residues short of the CDR3 end; the germline J gene provides the rest. V gene TRBV19 combines with J gene TRBJ1-2; maybe TRBD1 (5 bases). The length of the CDR3 is 12 residues. V was clipped by 3 bases and J by 4 bases, with 6 bases between them. Germline CDR1 and CDR2: LNHDA and SQIVND (reference sequence). The covered CDR3 bases are TGTGCCAGTAGTATGGACATCTATGGC. Translated, it gives CASSMDIYG. The CDR3 in its entirety is CASSMDIYGYTF.

A few counts support this clone. Read coverage stops 3 residues before the CDR3 terminus; the germline J gene supplies the remainder. This chain connects TRBV7-9 to TRBJ2-5; 7 nucleotides agree with TRBD2. V gave up 5 bases and J gave up 7 bases; unmatched junction bases: 7. This CDR3 contains 13 residues. Germline assignment: CDR1 SEHNR and CDR2 FQNEAQ (reference sequence). The CDR3 bases that were read are TGTGCCAGCAGCGCAGGGAGGGTGGGGACC. Translated, it gives CASSAGRVGT. The full CDR3 reads CASSAGRVGTQYF.